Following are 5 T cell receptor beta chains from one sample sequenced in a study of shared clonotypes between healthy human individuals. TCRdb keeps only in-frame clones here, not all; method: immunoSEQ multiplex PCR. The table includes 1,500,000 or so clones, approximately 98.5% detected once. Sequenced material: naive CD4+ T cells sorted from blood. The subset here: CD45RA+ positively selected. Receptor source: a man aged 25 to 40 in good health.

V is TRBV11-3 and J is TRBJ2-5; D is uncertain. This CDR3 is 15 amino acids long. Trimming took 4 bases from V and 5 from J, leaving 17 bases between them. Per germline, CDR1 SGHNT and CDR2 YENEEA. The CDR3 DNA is TGTGCCAGCAGCTCAGGTGGCGGCCTGGGGGAGACCCAGTACTTC. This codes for CASSSGGGLGETQYF. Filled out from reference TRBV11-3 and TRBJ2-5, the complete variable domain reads EAGVVQSPRYKIIEKKQPVAFWCNPISGHNTLYWYLQNLGQGPELLIRYENEEAVDDSQLPKDRFSAERLKGVDSTLKIQPAELGDSAVYLCASSSGGGLGETQYFGPGTRLLVL.

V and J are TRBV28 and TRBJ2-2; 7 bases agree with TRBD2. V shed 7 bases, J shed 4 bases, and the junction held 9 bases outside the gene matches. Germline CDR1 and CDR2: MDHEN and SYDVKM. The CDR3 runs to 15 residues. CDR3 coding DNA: TGTGCCAGCAATCAGGCAGCGGGGCCCACCGGGGAGCTGTTTTTT. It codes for CASNQAAGPTGELFF. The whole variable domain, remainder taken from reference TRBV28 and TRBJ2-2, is DVKVTQSSRYLVKRTGEKVFLECVQDMDHENMFWYRQDPGLGLRLIYFSYDVKMKEKGDIPEGYSVSREKKERFSLILESASTNQTSMYLCASNQAAGPTGELFFGEGSRLTVL.

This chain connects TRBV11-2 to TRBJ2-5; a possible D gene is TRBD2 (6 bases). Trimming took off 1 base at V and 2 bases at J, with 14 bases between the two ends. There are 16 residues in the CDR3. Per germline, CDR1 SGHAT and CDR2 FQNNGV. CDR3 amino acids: CASSLARASVQETQYF. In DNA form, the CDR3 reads TGTGCCAGCAGCTTAGCCCGAGCTAGCGTACAAGAGACCCAGTACTTC.

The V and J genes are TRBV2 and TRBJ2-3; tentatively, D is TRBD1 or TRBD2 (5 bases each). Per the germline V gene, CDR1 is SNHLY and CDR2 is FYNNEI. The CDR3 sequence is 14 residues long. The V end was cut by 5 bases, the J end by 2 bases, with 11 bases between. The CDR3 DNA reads TGTGCCAGCAGTAAGGGGAGTTACACAGATACGCAGTATTTT. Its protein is CASSKGSYTDTQYF. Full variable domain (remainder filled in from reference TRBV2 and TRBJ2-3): EPEVTQTPSHQVTQMGQEVILRCVPISNHLYFYWYRQILGQKVEFLVSFYNNEISEKSEIFDDQFSVERPDGSNFTLKIRSTKLEDSAMYFCASSKGSYTDTQYFGPGTRLTVL.

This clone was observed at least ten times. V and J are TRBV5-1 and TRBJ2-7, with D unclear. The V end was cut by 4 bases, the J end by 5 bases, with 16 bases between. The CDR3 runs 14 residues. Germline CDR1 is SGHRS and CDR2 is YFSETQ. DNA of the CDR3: TGCGCCAGCAGCCCATCTTGGCTTTTGGACGAGCAGTACTTC. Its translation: CASSPSWLLDEQYF. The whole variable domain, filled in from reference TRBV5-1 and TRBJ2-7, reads KAGVTQTPRYLIKTRGQQVTLSCSPISGHRSVSWYQQTPGQGLQFLFEYFSETQRNKGNFPGRFSGRQFSNSRSEMNVSTLELGDSALYLCASSPSWLLDEQYFGPGTRLTVT.